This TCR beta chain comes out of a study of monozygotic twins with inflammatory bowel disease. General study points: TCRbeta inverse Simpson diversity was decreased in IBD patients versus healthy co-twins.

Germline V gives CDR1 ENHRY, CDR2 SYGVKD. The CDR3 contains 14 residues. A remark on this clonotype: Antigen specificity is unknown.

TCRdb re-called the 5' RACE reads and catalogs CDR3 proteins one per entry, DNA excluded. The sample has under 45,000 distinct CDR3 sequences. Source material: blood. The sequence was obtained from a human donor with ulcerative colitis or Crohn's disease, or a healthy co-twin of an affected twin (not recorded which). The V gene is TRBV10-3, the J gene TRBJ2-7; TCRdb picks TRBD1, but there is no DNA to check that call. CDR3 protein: CAISGRDRADEQYF.